The 23 T cell receptor beta chains below were found in one sample sequenced in a study of T cells in Graves' hyperthyroidism and ophthalmopathy. Amplification yielded TCR beta CDR3 regions, with RNA transcripts as the source. A set of HTBI primers served as the primers for a first-round RT-PCR of the TCR CDR3. TCRdb redid the calling of the multiplex PCR reads with MiXCR, one entry per CDR3 protein. Of approximately 400,000 distinct CDR3 sequences listed, roughly 25% are singletons. The material sequenced was blood. Receptors originate from a man aged 45-65 years with Graves' hyperthyroidism.

J is TRBJ2-1 and V is TRBV20-1; 8 bases match TRBD2. J gave up 0 bases and V 6 bases, and 10 bases lay outside the gene matches. Germline assignment: CDR1 DFQATT and CDR2 SNEGSKA (reference sequence). This CDR3 comprises 16 residues. DNA for the CDR3: TGCAGTGCAATCCGCTCGGGAGGGAGCTCCTACAATGAGCAGTTCTTC. Its protein is CSAIRSGGSSYNEQFF.

This clonotype was recorded a few times. The chain employs TRBV5-1 and TRBJ2-7; 11 nucleotides agree with TRBD2. Germline CDR1 is SGHRS and CDR2 is YFSETQ. The trim removed 1 base at V and 2 bases at J, leaving 8 bases unmatched. CDR3 length: 17 residues. The CDR3 bases are TGCGCCAGCAGCTTGAAGGGGACTAGCGGAGCGGCCTACGAGCAGTACTTC. Residues: CASSLKGTSGAAYEQYF.

V is TRBV19 and J is TRBJ2-2; D is possibly TRBD1 (6 bases). This CDR3 has 13 residues. From germline, CDR1 is LNHDA and CDR2 SQIVND (reference sequence). The V end was cut by 6 bases, the J end by 7 bases, with 12 bases between. CDR3 bases: TGTGCCAGTAGCAACAGGGCGGACGGGGAGCTGTTTTTT. This translates into CASSNRADGELFF.

This CDR3 reads CASSYSDTPQSYF. The CDR3 region has the DNA TGTGCCAGCAGTTACTCGGACACCCCCCAGTCCTACTTC. The V and J genes are TRBV6-5 and TRBJ2-5, with a possible D match to TRBD1 (5 bases). Germline CDR1 is MNHEY and CDR2 is SVGAGI. V was shortened by 0 bases and J by 14 bases, with 16 bases between the two germline ends. The CDR3 spans 13 residues.

V usage is TRBV5-1 and J usage is TRBJ2-2, with TRBD1 identical over 7 bases. Germline lookup yields CDR1 SGHRS and CDR2 YFSETQ. The V gene end was trimmed by 4 bases and the J gene end by 0 bases; junction bases not matched to a gene: 6. The CDR3 consists of 16 residues. CDR3: CASSKGQDANTGELFF. The CDR3 DNA follows: TGCGCCAGCAGCAAAGGACAGGACGCGAACACCGGGGAGCTGTTTTTT.

The chain couples TRBV29-1 to TRBJ1-2, with TRBD1 matching 10 bases. The ends lost 4 bases at V and 2 bases at J; junction bases unmatched: 4. Germline V gives CDR1 SQVTM, CDR2 ANQGSEA. This CDR3 spans 14 amino acids. Here the CDR3 DNA reads TGCAGCGTTGGACAGGGGGCTGTGAACTATGGCTACACCTTC. The encoded protein is CSVGQGAVNYGYTF.

The chain links TRBV5-1 to TRBJ2-1, with TRBD1 matching over 12 bases. The V segment lost 2 bases and the J segment 6 bases; nucleotides outside the gene matches: 9. The germline V gene encodes CDR1 SGHRS and CDR2 YFSETQ. This CDR3 region has 17 residues. This CDR3 is CASSLGGTGGPGNEQFF. The CDR3 region has the DNA TGCGCCAGCAGCTTAGGCGGGACAGGGGGCCCGGGCAATGAGCAGTTCTTC.

This clonotype was detected only once. Compared with germline, one end of the junction differs, possibly owing to a read error. This chain uses TRBV7-9 with TRBJ2-1, with D possibly matching TRBD2 (5 bases). Germline lookup yields CDR1 SEHNR and CDR2 FQNEAQ (reference sequence). This CDR3 is 15 amino acids long. The DNA of the CDR3 is TGTGCCAGCAGGTTAGTGGGAGAGGGTTACAATGAGCAGTTCTTC. It codes for CASRLVGEGYNEQFF.

The count of this clonotype is one. As DNA, the CDR3 is TGTGCCAGCTCACTGATAGAGGGGCATAATTCACCCCTCCACTTT. Amino acids: CASSLIEGHNSPLHF. The chain combines TRBV18 with TRBJ1-6; tentative D call: TRBD1 (5 bases). The germline gives CDR1 KGHSH, CDR2 LQKENI. The length of the CDR3 is 15 residues. The V and J ends lost 4 bases and 5 bases respectively, with 12 bases between them.

The chain joins TRBV12-3 or TRBV12-4 to TRBJ2-5; TRBD1 might be the D (5 bases). The CDR3 totals 14 residues. Trimming removed 3 bases at V and 5 bases at J, with 13 bases between. The DNA for the CDR3 is TGTGCCAGCAGTTTGACAGCTGTCAGGGAGACCCAGTACTTC. Its protein product is CASSLTAVRETQYF.

This chain links TRBV20-1 with TRBJ2-5, with D unresolved. CDR3 size: 12 residues. Germline-derived CDR1 and CDR2 are DFQATT and SNEGSKA (reference sequence). V lost 3 bases, J lost 3 bases, and 8 bases lay in between. For the CDR3, the DNA is TGCAGTGCTAGGGGCAGAGAAGAGACCCAGTACTTC. It yields the protein CSARGREETQYF.

This clonotype was observed a few times. The chain links TRBV7-9 to TRBJ2-1; D tentatively fits TRBD1 or TRBD2 (7 bases each). CDR3 size: 17 residues. Trimming stripped 8 bases from V and 6 bases from J, with 26 bases between. Germline values: CDR1 SEHNR, CDR2 FQNEAQ (reference sequence). The DNA of the CDR3 is TGTGCCAGCGGAAACCAGGGGGGGCCCCTTGGGGGCAATGAGCAGTTCTTC. Encoded protein: CASGNQGGPLGGNEQFF.

This clonotype was found many times. The rearrangement links TRBV28 to TRBJ1-1; D is unresolved. Germline V gene sequence: CDR1 MDHEN, CDR2 SYDVKM. The CDR3 runs to 14 residues. V lost 3 bases and J 1 base, leaving 9 bases between the germline ends. Here the CDR3 reads CASSFRVPNTEAFF. CDR3 nucleotide sequence: TGTGCCAGCAGTTTCCGGGTACCGAACACTGAAGCTTTCTTT.

The chain carries TRBV13 and TRBJ2-5; D is uncertain. The CDR3 has 11 amino acids. Germline V gene sequence: CDR1 PRHDT, CDR2 FYEKMQ (reference sequence). V lost 6 bases and J 5 bases, leaving 7 bases between the germline ends. The CDR3 loop reads CASRIWETQYF. As DNA, the CDR3 is TGTGCCAGCAGAATATGGGAGACCCAGTACTTC.

This clonotype was picked up a small number of times. The gene calls are TRBV20-1 and TRBJ1-5; a possible D gene is TRBD1 (6 bases). Germline CDR1 and CDR2: DFQATT and SNEGSKA (reference sequence). V was cut by 0 bases and J by 5 bases, with 14 bases left in between. The CDR3 spans 15 residues. The CDR3 coding sequence is TGCAGTGCTAGAGATCAAGGGGGAAGACATCAGCCCCAGCATTTT. This sequence encodes CSARDQGGRHQPQHF.

There are a few counts of this clonotype. The chain employs TRBV6-1 and TRBJ2-3; TRBD2 is a possible D gene (6 bases). Germline V gene lookup returns CDR1 MNHNS and CDR2 SASEGT. Trimming shortened V by 5 bases and J by 3 bases, and 15 bases separated the two germline ends. The CDR3 loop spans 15 amino acids. As DNA, the CDR3 is TGTGCCAGCAGTTCGGGACTGGGTGTAACAGATACGCAGTATTTT. As protein: CASSSGLGVTDTQYF.

This chain connects TRBV29-1 to TRBJ1-2, with D uncertain. The CDR3 is 11 residues long. V lost 3 bases, J lost 3 bases, and 5 bases lay in between. CDR1 is SQVTM, CDR2 ANQGSEA, per germline. The CDR3 DNA sequence: TGCAGCGTTGACGGGGACTATGGCTACACCTTC. Translating it yields CSVDGDYGYTF.

This chain uses TRBV30 with TRBJ1-1; TRBD1 is a possible D gene (5 bases). The V gene lost 1 base and the J gene lost 1 base, with 10 bases spanning the gap. The CDR3 totals 14 residues. Germline lookup yields CDR1 GTSNPN and CDR2 SVGIG (reference sequence). The CDR3 loop is CAWSAGTKNTEAFF. The CDR3 nucleotides read TGTGCCTGGAGTGCGGGGACCAAGAACACTGAAGCTTTCTTT. Using reference TRBV30 and TRBJ1-1 for the parts outside the CDR3, the full variable domain is SQTIHQWPATLVQPVGSPLSLECTVEGTSNPNLYWYRQAAGRGLQLLFYSVGIGQISSEVPQNLSASRPQDRQFILSSKKLLLSDSGFYLCAWSAGTKNTEAFFGQGTRLTVV.

The rearrangement joins TRBV5-1 to TRBJ2-5; D ambiguous. The CDR3 sequence is 15 residues long. The V end lost 0 bases, the J end lost 5 bases, and 14 bases lay between the germline ends. Germline CDR1 is SGHRS and CDR2 is YFSETQ. This CDR3 reads CASSLASEYRETQYF. As DNA, the CDR3 is TGCGCCAGCAGCTTGGCTTCTGAGTATCGGGAGACCCAGTACTTC.

This chain joins TRBV7-9 and TRBJ2-3; TRBD2 is a possible D gene (5 bases). Between the trimmed V and J ends, which lost 4 bases and 1 base, there was a span of 15 bases. CDR1 SEHNR and CDR2 FQNEAQ come from the germline V gene (reference sequence). The CDR3 totals 16 residues. The CDR3 here is CASSYLGLGGTDTQYF. In DNA form, the CDR3 reads TGTGCCAGCAGCTACCTCGGGCTGGGAGGCACAGATACGCAGTATTTT.

The chain combines TRBV6-1 with TRBJ1-1; D call uncertain. Trimming cost V 3 bases and J 5 bases, with 13 bases left between them. Germline CDR1 is MNHNS and CDR2 is SASEGT. The CDR3 contains 14 residues. Here the CDR3 DNA reads TGTGCCAGCAGTGAGGCTTTTACGGCGACTGAAGCTTTCTTT. The encoded protein is CASSEAFTATEAFF.

About this clonotype: This clone may be a read error of a much larger clone one base away. DNA for the CDR3: TGTGCCAGCGGCATTTACCGTGAGACAGGGGCCTTAGAGACCCAGTACTTC. Protein sequence: CASGIYRETGALETQYF. The chain couples TRBV11-3 to TRBJ2-5; 8 nucleotides match TRBD1. The CDR3 is 17 amino acids. The trim removed 8 bases at V and 4 bases at J, leaving 18 bases unmatched. Germline CDR1 is SGHNT and CDR2 is YENEEA. Supplemented by reference TRBV11-3 and TRBJ2-5, the full variable domain reads EAGVVQSPRYKIIEKKQPVAFWCNPISGHNTLYWYLQNLGQGPELLIRYENEEAVDDSQLPKDRFSAERLKGVDSTLKIQPAELGDSAVYLCASGIYRETGALETQYFGPGTRLLVL.

This clonotype was recorded at least ten times. V usage is TRBV12-3 or TRBV12-4 and J usage is TRBJ1-4; D unresolved. V lost 5 bases to trimming and J lost 8 bases, with 18 bases between them. CDR3 length: 15 residues. This CDR3 is CASSPPADNEEKLFF. The CDR3 DNA reads TGTGCCAGCAGTCCTCCTGCTGACAATGAGGAAAAACTGTTTTTT.